A single sample is the source of the 24 T cell receptor beta chains below, sequenced in a study of T-cell memory formation after mild COVID-19. TCRdb reprocessed the 5' RACE reads via MiXCR and lists one record per CDR3 protein. The table has about 58,000 distinct CDR3 sequences, about a quarter seen once. Sequencing was carried out using PBMCs or a T cell subset sorted from them (not recorded which). These receptors were obtained from a man aged 18 to 30 who had mild COVID-19 (a few samples of this study predate the infection). Cell type and time point are not known.

This chain connects TRBV4-3 to TRBJ1-1; 12 bases align to TRBD1. CDR3 size: 16 residues. Germline-derived CDR1 and CDR2 are LGHNA and YSLEER. With V trimmed by 0 bases and J by 2 bases, 1 base remained unmatched. The CDR3 region is CASSQDGTGGNTEAFF. In nucleotides, the CDR3 is TGCGCCAGCAGCCAAGATGGGACAGGGGGCAACACTGAAGCTTTCTTT.

This clonotype has a handful of counts. The J gene is TRBJ2-5, the V gene TRBV7-6, with unresolved D. The length of the CDR3 is 12 residues. The V gene's germline CDR1 is SGHVS and CDR2 FNYEAQ. The V and J ends lost 6 bases and 4 bases respectively, with 9 bases between them. CDR3 loop: CASRQPPETQYF. The CDR3 DNA reads TGTGCCAGCAGACAGCCTCCAGAGACCCAGTACTTC.

This clonotype was seen a single time. The V and J genes are TRBV5-1 and TRBJ2-1, with D possibly being TRBD1 (6 bases). This CDR3 has 12 amino acids. Between the trimmed V and J ends, which lost 5 bases and 9 bases, there was a span of 12 bases. Germline CDR1 SGHRS, CDR2 YFSETQ. The CDR3 loop reads CASRPGAGEQFF. The CDR3 DNA sequence: TGCGCCAGCAGGCCAGGGGCGGGTGAGCAGTTCTTC.

This clonotype was found a few times. The chain employs TRBV7-3 and TRBJ2-3, with D hard to call. Germline CDR1 and CDR2: SGHTA and FQGTGA. Between the trimmed V and J ends, which lost 0 bases and 2 bases, there was a span of 9 bases. The CDR3 spans 15 residues. Written as DNA, the CDR3 is TGTGCCAGCAGCTTAACTACAGCACACACAGATACGCAGTATTTT. It translates to CASSLTTAHTDTQYF.

This clonotype was observed a few times. This chain uses TRBV6-2 or TRBV6-3 with TRBJ2-7; 11 bases match TRBD2. In germline, CDR1 is MNHEY, CDR2 SVGEGT. This CDR3 is 17 amino acids long. V lost 0 bases and J lost 5; bases outside the gene matches: 9. The CDR3 protein is CASSYSSSGGPSDEQYF. As DNA, the CDR3 is TGTGCCAGCAGTTACTCGTCTAGCGGGGGGCCCTCTGACGAGCAGTACTTC.

The chain recombines TRBV4-3 with TRBJ2-5; D possibly uses TRBD1 or TRBD2 (5 bases each). Trimming pared 3 bases from V and 0 bases from J, leaving 17 bases between. The CDR3 is 17 residues long. CDR1 is LGHNA, CDR2 YSLEER, per germline. The CDR3 sequence: CASSQRDGGAYQETQYF. The CDR3, as DNA: TGCGCCAGCAGCCAGAGGGACGGTGGCGCGTACCAAGAGACCCAGTACTTC.

This rearrangement joins TRBV12-3 or TRBV12-4 to TRBJ2-2, with 10 bases identical to TRBD1. CDR3 length: 14 residues. With 7 bases clipped from V and 8 bases from J, the junction kept 7 bases outside the gene matches. The CDR3: CASTLTGGVGELFF. CDR3 nucleotides: TGTGCCAGCACCCTGACAGGGGGCGTGGGGGAGCTGTTTTTT.

This clonotype was counted between two and nine times. The chain combines TRBV4-1 with TRBJ2-1; the D is unclear. The CDR3 extends over 16 amino acids. Between the trimmed V and J ends, which lost 1 base and 2 bases, there was a span of 12 bases. CDR1 and CDR2 (germline): MGHRA, YSYEKL. CDR3 nucleotide sequence: TGCGCCAGCAGCCAAGTCGGAGCACTACCCTACAATGAGCAGTTCTTC. It codes for CASSQVGALPYNEQFF.

In its sample, this clonotype was seen a few times. V is TRBV4-1 and J is TRBJ2-1; D assignment may be TRBD1 or TRBD2 (5 bases each). V was shortened by 3 bases and J by 3 bases, with 9 bases between the two germline ends. CDR3 size: 14 residues. Looked up from germline, CDR1 is MGHRA and CDR2 is YSYEKL. CDR3: CASSHGTFYNEQFF. CDR3 bases: TGCGCCAGCAGCCACGGGACGTTCTACAATGAGCAGTTCTTC.

J is TRBJ2-5 and V is TRBV4-3, with TRBD1 identical over 7 bases. The CDR3 totals 14 residues. The junction had 11 bases not matched to a gene; V was cut back by 4 bases and J by 9 bases. Germline loops: CDR1 LGHNA, CDR2 YSLEER. The CDR3 here is CASSPSAVQGAQYF. The DNA of the CDR3 is TGCGCCAGCAGCCCCTCGGCAGTTCAGGGGGCCCAGTACTTC.

The chain uses TRBV7-9 and TRBJ2-4, with TRBD1 identical over 9 bases. V was pared by 1 base and J by 6 bases, with 4 bases of the junction left unmatched. Germline assignment: CDR1 SEHNR and CDR2 FQNEAQ (reference sequence). The length of the CDR3 is 15 residues. CDR3 DNA: TGTGCCAGCAGCTTAGGGGACAGGGTTTTAAACATTCAGTACTTC. It specifies CASSLGDRVLNIQYF.

This clonotype was detected ten times or more. The rearrangement links TRBV5-1 to TRBJ2-7; 12 bases align to TRBD1. Looked up from germline, CDR1 is SGHRS and CDR2 is YFSETQ. Trimming at V came to 4 bases and at J to 4 bases, leaving 3 bases not matched to a gene. CDR3 size: 14 residues. The CDR3 DNA reads as TGCGCCAGCAGCCCGGGACAGGGGGCTTACGAGCAGTACTTC. It codes for CASSPGQGAYEQYF.

V gene TRBV7-2 combines with J gene TRBJ2-7; D call uncertain. CDR3 size: 12 residues. Per germline, CDR1 SGHTA and CDR2 FQGNSA. The V and J ends lost 5 bases and 5 bases respectively, with 10 bases between them. The CDR3 is CASSRSLHEQYF. The CDR3 DNA reads as TGTGCCAGCAGCCGGTCCCTCCACGAGCAGTACTTC. Full variable domain (missing parts from reference TRBV7-2 and TRBJ2-7): GAGVSQSPSNKVTEKGKDVELRCDPISGHTALYWYRQSLGQGLEFLIYFQGNSAPDKSGLPSDRFSAERTGGSVSTLTIQRTQQEDSAVYLCASSRSLHEQYFGPGTRLTVT.

This chain connects TRBV6-5 to TRBJ2-3, with a weak D call TRBD2 (6 bases). Looked up from germline, CDR1 is MNHEY and CDR2 is SVGAGI. V shed 2 bases and J shed 4 bases, with 7 bases lying between them. This CDR3 has 13 residues. The CDR3 loop reads CASSYGGSDTQYF. CDR3 bases: TGTGCCAGCAGTTACGGAGGGTCAGATACGCAGTATTTT.

This clonotype occurred many times. J is TRBJ1-2 and V is TRBV14; TRBD1 agrees at 8 bases. Looked up from germline, CDR1 is SGHDN and CDR2 is FVKESK. The CDR3 sequence is 13 residues long. V was clipped by 3 bases and J by 4 bases; unmatched bases: 1. In DNA form, the CDR3 reads TGTGCCAGCAGCCATCAGGGGGCCTATGGCTACACCTTC. Protein product: CASSHQGAYGYTF. Complete variable domain (other parts from reference TRBV14 and TRBJ1-2): EAGVTQFPSHSVIEKGQTVTLRCDPISGHDNLYWYRRVMGKEIKFLLHFVKESKQDESGMPNNRFLAERTGGTYSTLKVQPAELEDSGVYFCASSHQGAYGYTFGSGTRLTVV.

V usage is TRBV7-9 and J usage is TRBJ2-1, with 8 nucleotides matching TRBD2. J lost 4 bases, V lost 6 bases, and 8 bases had no gene match. The CDR3 sequence is 15 residues long. Germline assignment: CDR1 SEHNR and CDR2 FQNEAQ (reference sequence). In DNA form, the CDR3 reads TGTGCCAGCAGTCCCACGGGACTAGGTTACAATGAGCAGTTCTTC. Translating gives CASSPTGLGYNEQFF.

The rearrangement joins TRBV7-2 to TRBJ2-1, with 9 bases identical to TRBD1. This CDR3 contains 17 residues. The V gene end was trimmed by 11 bases and the J gene end by 1 base; junction bases not matched to a gene: 15. Per germline, CDR1 SGHTA and CDR2 FQGNSA. The CDR3 reads CAGRGDRVTGSYNEQFF. The CDR3 nucleotides read TGTGCCGGACGGGGGGACAGGGTGACCGGGTCCTACAATGAGCAGTTCTTC.

The CDR3 reads CASSLGASGVDQPQHF. CDR3 bases: TGTGCCAGCAGCTTAGGTGCGTCGGGGGTTGATCAGCCCCAGCATTTT. The rearrangement uses TRBV7-2 and TRBJ1-5; tentatively, D is TRBD1 (5 bases). V was clipped by 1 base and J by 5 bases, with 15 bases between them. CDR1 is SGHTA and CDR2 is FQGNSA in the germline V gene. The CDR3 has 16 residues.

The gene calls are TRBV7-6 and TRBJ2-1; TRBD2 agrees at 14 bases. From germline, CDR1 is SGHVS and CDR2 FNYEAQ. The CDR3 extends over 17 amino acids. Losses at the gene ends were 6 bases for V and 0 bases for J; bases not matched to a gene: 4. For the CDR3, the DNA is TGTGCCAGCAGTCAGGGGACTAGCGGGAGCTCCTACAATGAGCAGTTCTTC. Protein sequence: CASSQGTSGSSYNEQFF.

The chain recombines TRBV12-3 or TRBV12-4 with TRBJ2-1, with D unclear. V was clipped by 1 base and J by 4 bases, with 8 bases between them. CDR3 size: 14 residues. The CDR3 region has the DNA TGTGCCAGCAGTTTAGGACTCCTGTACAATGAGCAGTTCTTC. It specifies CASSLGLLYNEQFF.

In this sample, this clonotype turned up a few times. The V gene is TRBV28, the J gene TRBJ1-1; TRBD1 might be the D (6 bases). Germline V gene lookup returns CDR1 MDHEN and CDR2 SYDVKM. This CDR3 is 19 amino acids long. Trimming shortened V by 3 bases and J by 0 bases, and 23 bases separated the two germline ends. The CDR3 region has the DNA TGTGCCAGCAGTTTCTTCATGCGGCCCCGGACAGCGATGAACACTGAAGCTTTCTTT. Protein sequence: CASSFFMRPRTAMNTEAFF.

The J gene is TRBJ2-5, the V gene TRBV9; D remains unclear. V lost 2 bases and J 2 bases, leaving 16 bases between the germline ends. Germline CDR1 and CDR2: SGDLS and YYNGEE. There are 16 residues in the CDR3. CDR3 in DNA: TGTGCCAGCAGCGTTGACTCGGCTGAAAGTCAAGAGACCCAGTACTTC. It translates to CASSVDSAESQETQYF. Using reference TRBV9 and TRBJ2-5 for the parts outside the CDR3, the full variable domain is DSGVTQTPKHLITATGQRVTLRCSPRSGDLSVYWYQQSLDQGLQFLIQYYNGEERAKGNILERFSAQQFPDLHSELNLSSLELGDSALYFCASSVDSAESQETQYFGPGTRLLVL.

This clonotype was recorded a few times. V gene TRBV5-1 combines with J gene TRBJ2-1; tentatively, D is TRBD2 (6 bases). This CDR3 is built from 14 residues. The germline CDR1 and CDR2 sequences are SGHRS and YFSETQ. Trimming shortened V by 5 bases and J by 4 bases, and 13 bases separated the two germline ends. The CDR3: CASSGEDGYNEQFF. The CDR3 nucleotides read TGCGCCAGCAGTGGGGAGGATGGGTACAATGAGCAGTTCTTC.

This clonotype was observed at least ten times. The genes are TRBV4-3 and TRBJ2-1; 10 bases align to TRBD1. Unmatched junction bases numbered 4, after V lost 0 bases and J lost 8 bases. Germline CDR1 and CDR2: LGHNA and YSLEER. The CDR3 sequence is 15 residues long. The CDR3 DNA follows: TGCGCCAGCAGCCAAGAGGGACAGGGGTGGGATGAGCAGTTCTTC. Amino acids: CASSQEGQGWDEQFF.